These 29 T cell receptor beta chains were all obtained from the same sample, sequenced in a study of blood T cell repertoires in COVID-19. The assay was immunoSEQ multiplex PCR, and TCRdb's table has in-frame clones only and misses some. The data show approximately 67,000 clones, approximately 79% seen once. Sample: peripheral blood. These receptors were collected from a man between 60 and 75 years old with acute or convalescent COVID-19.

The chain employs TRBV5-5 and TRBJ2-4; D gene ambiguous. V was shortened by 1 base and J by 0 bases, with 11 bases between the two germline ends. The germline gives CDR1 SGHKS, CDR2 YYEKEE (reference sequence). The CDR3 is 16 amino acids. This chain's CDR3 is CASSLWADLAKNIQYF. The CDR3 DNA follows: TGTGCCAGCAGCTTGTGGGCAGACCTAGCCAAAAACATTCAGTACTTC.

This rearrangement joins TRBV6-5 to TRBJ1-2, with TRBD1 identical over 10 bases. CDR1 and CDR2 from the germline V gene are MNHEY and SVGAGI. CDR3 length equals 14 residues. After removal of 6 bases from V and 4 bases from J, the junction contained 5 bases not matched to a gene. DNA for the CDR3: TGTGCCAGCAGGCGACAGGGGGCGCCCTATGGCTACACCTTC. Encoded protein: CASRRQGAPYGYTF.

The CDR3 is CASSPNRGMNTEAFF. The CDR3 coding sequence is TGTGCCAGCAGCCCTAACAGGGGAATGAACACTGAAGCTTTCTTT. This chain links TRBV7-6 with TRBJ1-1, with 7 positions matching TRBD1. Looked up from germline, CDR1 is SGHVS and CDR2 is FNYEAQ. The CDR3 spans 15 residues. V was pared by 5 bases and J by 0 bases, with 6 bases of the junction left unmatched.

The gene calls are TRBV6-5 and TRBJ1-2; TRBD1 matches at 7 bases. V lost 4 bases, J lost 5 bases, and 4 bases stayed unmatched. The CDR3 totals 13 residues. Germline V gives CDR1 MNHEY, CDR2 SVGAGI. The DNA of the CDR3 is TGTGCCAGCAGTTCCACAGGGGAGTATGGCTACACCTTC. Protein product: CASSSTGEYGYTF.

This chain connects TRBV19 to TRBJ1-5; 9 bases are a match to TRBD1. The CDR3 spans 15 residues. CDR1 and CDR2 (germline): LNHDA, SQIVND (reference sequence). J gave up 4 bases and V 6 bases, and 7 bases lay outside the gene matches. In DNA form, the CDR3 reads TGTGCCAGTAGAGCGCCCGGGACAGGGAATCAGCCCCAGCATTTT. Its protein product is CASRAPGTGNQPQHF.

The V gene is TRBV7-2, the J gene TRBJ2-7, with D perhaps matching TRBD2 (6 bases). Trimming left V 6 bases short and J 1 base short, with 19 bases between. Germline CDR1 reads SGHTA; CDR2 reads FQGNSA. This CDR3 region has 16 residues. CDR3 sequence reads: CASSLRSGTLSYEQYF. CDR3 bases: TGTGCCAGCAGTTTAAGATCCGGGACTTTATCCTACGAGCAGTACTTC.

This chain links TRBV7-2 with TRBJ2-7; TRBD2 is a possible D gene (5 bases). The CDR3 sequence is 12 residues long. V lost 3 bases and J lost 5, with 8 bases in between. Germline CDR1 and CDR2: SGHTA and FQGNSA. This CDR3 is CASSFGGHEQYF. CDR3 in DNA: TGTGCCAGCAGCTTCGGAGGCCACGAGCAGTACTTC.

The J gene is TRBJ1-5, the V gene TRBV7-2, with D perhaps TRBD1 (6 bases). The CDR3 has 15 amino acids. Germline V lookup: CDR1 SGHTA, CDR2 FQGNSA. V dropped 1 base and J dropped 6 bases, with 13 bases sitting between them. The CDR3 region is CASSLEGGVGQPQHF. CDR3 sequence (DNA): TGTGCCAGCAGCTTAGAGGGGGGGGTCGGTCAGCCCCAGCATTTT.

This chain uses TRBV19 with TRBJ2-3; D gene unclear. V was trimmed by 4 bases and J by 2 bases, leaving 10 bases between them. From germline, CDR1 is LNHDA and CDR2 SQIVND (reference sequence). The CDR3 has 14 residues. The CDR3 DNA follows: TGTGCCAGTAGTAACCCTCTAACCACAGATACGCAGTATTTT. Its translation is CASSNPLTTDTQYF.

DNA of the CDR3: TGTGCCACCAGTGCAAATCGGGGGGCCACCGGGGAGCTGTTTTTT. As protein: CATSANRGATGELFF. The chain joins TRBV24-1 to TRBJ2-2; a possible D gene is TRBD2 (7 bases). Trimming left V 5 bases short and J 4 bases short, with 13 bases between. The CDR3 is made up of 15 amino acids. Germline lookup yields CDR1 KGHDR and CDR2 SFDVKD.

The rearrangement joins TRBV5-4 to TRBJ1-4; no clear D gene. The CDR3 totals 16 residues. Germline CDR1 and CDR2: SGHNT and YYREEE (reference sequence). The V end was cut by 0 bases, the J end by 0 bases, with 9 bases between. For the CDR3, the DNA is TGTGCCAGCAGCTTGGGACTGTCTGCAACTAATGAAAAACTGTTTTTT. Its translation: CASSLGLSATNEKLFF.

V usage is TRBV7-7 and J usage is TRBJ2-5, with D possibly matching TRBD1 (6 bases). The CDR3 contains 14 residues. Trimming pared 1 base from V and 3 bases from J, leaving 9 bases between. Germline V CDR1 and CDR2: SSHAT, FNYEAQ (reference sequence). For the CDR3, the DNA is TGTGCCAGCAGCTTAGGGGGGCAAGAAGAGACCCAGTACTTC. Its protein product is CASSLGGQEETQYF.

The chain combines TRBV5-1 with TRBJ2-2; maybe TRBD2 (5 bases). This CDR3 contains 15 residues. The V end was cut by 0 bases, the J end by 6 bases, with 12 bases between. Germline V gene lookup returns CDR1 SGHRS and CDR2 YFSETQ. The CDR3 loop is CASSLEATRAGELFF. The CDR3 nucleotides read TGCGCCAGCAGCTTGGAAGCTACTAGGGCCGGGGAGCTGTTTTTT.

The sample holds a few counts of this clone. V is TRBV28 and J is TRBJ1-2, with 11 nucleotides matching TRBD1. Germline V gene sequence: CDR1 MDHEN, CDR2 SYDVKM. CDR3 length equals 15 residues. The trim removed 5 bases at V and 7 bases at J, leaving 9 bases unmatched. In nucleotides, the CDR3 is TGTGCCAGCAGTCCCTGGACAGGGGGCTCCTCTGGCTACACCTTC. Translation: CASSPWTGGSSGYTF.

The rearrangement links TRBV4-3 to TRBJ2-7, with 7 nucleotides matching TRBD1. Germline assignment: CDR1 LGHNA and CDR2 YSLEER. The CDR3 loop spans 11 amino acids. With 10 bases clipped from V and 2 bases from J, the junction kept 2 bases outside the gene matches. The CDR3 DNA sequence: TGCGCCACAGGGGGAACCTACGAGCAGTACGTC. Protein product: CATGGTYEQYV.

The chain has TRBV11-3 and TRBJ2-3; 9 nucleotides line up with TRBD1. The V gene's germline CDR1 is SGHNT and CDR2 YENEEA. The V gene end was trimmed by 1 base and the J gene end by 4 bases; junction bases not matched to a gene: 9. This CDR3 comprises 17 residues. CDR3 residues: CASSLVQGAYGSDTQYF. In DNA, the CDR3 is TGTGCCAGCAGCTTAGTACAGGGGGCTTATGGCTCAGATACGCAGTATTTT.

This chain uses TRBV14 with TRBJ2-1; possibly TRBD1 for D (5 bases). Germline values: CDR1 SGHDN, CDR2 FVKESK. This CDR3 spans 14 amino acids. Trimming removed 4 bases at V and 7 bases at J, with 14 bases between. The CDR3 here is CASSPNWAGNEQFF. The CDR3 coding sequence is TGTGCCAGCAGCCCCAACTGGGCAGGGAATGAGCAGTTCTTC.

V usage is TRBV19 and J usage is TRBJ2-7, with 7 bases fitting TRBD1. J lost 0 bases, V lost 6 bases, and 5 bases had no gene match. This CDR3 is 14 amino acids long. From germline, CDR1 is LNHDA and CDR2 SQIVND (reference sequence). CDR3 sequence reads: CASSYRGRSYEQYF. CDR3 bases: TGTGCCAGTAGCTACAGGGGACGCTCCTACGAGCAGTACTTC. The whole variable domain, remainder taken from reference TRBV19 and TRBJ2-7, is DGGITQSPKYLFRKEGQNVTLSCEQNLNHDAMYWYRQDPGQGLRLIYYSQIVNDFQKGDIAEGYSVSREKKESFPLTVTSAQKNPTAFYLCASSYRGRSYEQYFGPGTRLTVT.

This clone came up many times. CDR3: CAISPGQGSAPLHF. CDR3 coding DNA: TGTGCCATCAGTCCGGGACAGGGCTCGGCACCCCTCCACTTT. V usage is TRBV10-3 and J usage is TRBJ1-6, with 9 nucleotides matching TRBD1. The J segment lost 11 bases and the V segment lost 5 bases, leaving 7 bases of the junction unmatched. Per germline, CDR1 ENHRY and CDR2 SYGVKD. CDR3 length: 14 amino acids.

The genes are TRBV30 and TRBJ1-1, with 7 bases fitting TRBD1. The V and J ends lost 1 base and 10 bases, in that order; junction bases with no gene match: 3. The CDR3 consists of 11 residues. Germline lookup yields CDR1 GTSNPN and CDR2 SVGIG (reference sequence). CDR3 in amino acids: CAWSGDSAAFF. The CDR3 coding sequence is TGTGCCTGGAGTGGGGACAGCGCAGCTTTCTTT. Combining the CDR3 with reference TRBV30 and TRBJ1-1 gives the whole variable domain SQTIHQWPATLVQPVGSPLSLECTVEGTSNPNLYWYRQAAGRGLQLLFYSVGIGQISSEVPQNLSASRPQDRQFILSSKKLLLSDSGFYLCAWSGDSAAFFGQGTRLTVV.

The chain uses TRBV4-2 and TRBJ1-1, with 8 bases fitting TRBD1. Germline CDR1 LGHNA, CDR2 YNFKEQ. With V trimmed by 4 bases and J by 0 bases, 1 base remained unmatched. The CDR3 loop spans 14 amino acids. The CDR3, as DNA: TGTGCCAGCAGCCCGGGACAGGTGAACACTGAAGCTTTCTTT. It specifies CASSPGQVNTEAFF.

This clone was seen just once. The genes are TRBV30 and TRBJ2-2; TRBD2 matches 14 bases. Germline assignment: CDR1 GTSNPN and CDR2 SVGIG (reference sequence). V shed 3 bases and J 7 bases; nucleotides not matched to a gene: 4. The CDR3 has 15 residues. The CDR3 here is CAWRGLAGEFGELFF. The CDR3 DNA is TGTGCCTGGAGGGGACTAGCGGGGGAATTCGGGGAGCTGTTTTTT. Using reference TRBV30 and TRBJ2-2 for the parts outside the CDR3, the full variable domain is SQTIHQWPATLVQPVGSPLSLECTVEGTSNPNLYWYRQAAGRGLQLLFYSVGIGQISSEVPQNLSASRPQDRQFILSSKKLLLSDSGFYLCAWRGLAGEFGELFFGEGSRLTVL.

J is TRBJ2-6 and V is TRBV2; TRBD1 agrees at 9 bases. The CDR3 is 17 residues long. V lost 4 bases and J lost 2; bases outside the gene matches: 6. The germline CDR1 and CDR2 sequences are SNHLY and FYNNEI. CDR3 sequence: CASSARTGAAGANVLTF. The CDR3 DNA is TGTGCCAGCAGTGCCAGGACAGGGGCAGCTGGGGCCAACGTCCTGACTTTC.

This clone turned up a few times. The V gene is TRBV7-2, the J gene TRBJ2-3; D unresolved. V shed 4 bases and J shed 2 bases, with 10 bases lying between them. CDR1 is SGHTA, CDR2 FQGNSA, per germline. The CDR3 runs 14 residues. CDR3 in amino acids: CASSSGSFTDTQYF. Written as DNA, the CDR3 is TGTGCCAGCAGCTCCGGGTCTTTCACAGATACGCAGTATTTT.

The CDR3 coding sequence is TGTGCCAGCTCACCGACACCCACCTACGAGCAGTACGTC. Translated: CASSPTPTYEQYV. The chain recombines TRBV18 with TRBJ2-7; D is undetermined. Germline values: CDR1 KGHSH, CDR2 LQKENI. Deletions cut 3 bases from V and 2 bases from J, with 8 bases between. The CDR3 consists of 13 residues.

The CDR3 protein is CATSDPTVPNQPQHF. CDR3 DNA sequence: TGTGCCACCAGTGACCCTACAGTGCCCAATCAGCCCCAGCATTTT. The V call is TRBV24-1, the J call TRBJ1-5; unclear D gene. V was pared by 4 bases and J by 3 bases, with 12 bases between. CDR3 length: 15 amino acids. CDR1 and CDR2 from the germline V gene are KGHDR and SFDVKD.

The genes are TRBV5-6 and TRBJ1-2, with TRBD1 matching 10 bases. CDR3 length equals 16 residues. The trim removed 0 bases at V and 4 bases at J, leaving 6 bases unmatched. Per germline, CDR1 SGHDT and CDR2 YYEEEE. The CDR3, as DNA: TGTGCCAGCAGCTTGGCAGGGACAGGGGACCTCTATGGCTACACCTTC. This encodes CASSLAGTGDLYGYTF.

The chain employs TRBV7-9 and TRBJ1-6, with D perhaps matching TRBD1 (5 bases). Trimming pared 2 bases from V and 7 bases from J, leaving 9 bases between. CDR1 and CDR2 from the germline V gene are SEHNR and FQNEAQ (reference sequence). The CDR3 consists of 14 residues. The CDR3: CASSLLGVNSPLHF. In DNA, the CDR3 is TGTGCCAGCAGCTTATTAGGGGTGAATTCACCCCTCCACTTT.

The sample holds one count of this clone. The chain links TRBV4-1 to TRBJ1-2, with 8 positions matching TRBD1. Germline V gives CDR1 MGHRA, CDR2 YSYEKL. The junction had 8 bases not matched to a gene; V was cut back by 0 bases and J by 2 bases. The length of the CDR3 is 17 residues. This CDR3 is CASSQDLGRGRNYGYTF. In DNA, the CDR3 is TGCGCCAGCAGCCAAGATCTGGGCAGGGGGCGGAACTATGGCTACACCTTC.